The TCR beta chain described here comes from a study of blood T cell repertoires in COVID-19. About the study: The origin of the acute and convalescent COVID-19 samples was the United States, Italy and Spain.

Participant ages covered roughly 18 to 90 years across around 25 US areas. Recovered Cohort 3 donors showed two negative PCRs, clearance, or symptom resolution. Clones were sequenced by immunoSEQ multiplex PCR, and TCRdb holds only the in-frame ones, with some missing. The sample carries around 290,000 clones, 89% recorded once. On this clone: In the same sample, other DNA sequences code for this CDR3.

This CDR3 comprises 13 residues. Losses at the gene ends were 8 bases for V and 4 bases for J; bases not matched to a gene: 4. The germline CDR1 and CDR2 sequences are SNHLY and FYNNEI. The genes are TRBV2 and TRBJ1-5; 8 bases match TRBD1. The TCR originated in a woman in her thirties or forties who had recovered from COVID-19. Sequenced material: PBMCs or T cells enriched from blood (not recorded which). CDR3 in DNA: TGTGCCAGCCGGACAGGGAGGAATCAGCCCCAGCATTTT. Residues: CASRTGRNQPQHF.